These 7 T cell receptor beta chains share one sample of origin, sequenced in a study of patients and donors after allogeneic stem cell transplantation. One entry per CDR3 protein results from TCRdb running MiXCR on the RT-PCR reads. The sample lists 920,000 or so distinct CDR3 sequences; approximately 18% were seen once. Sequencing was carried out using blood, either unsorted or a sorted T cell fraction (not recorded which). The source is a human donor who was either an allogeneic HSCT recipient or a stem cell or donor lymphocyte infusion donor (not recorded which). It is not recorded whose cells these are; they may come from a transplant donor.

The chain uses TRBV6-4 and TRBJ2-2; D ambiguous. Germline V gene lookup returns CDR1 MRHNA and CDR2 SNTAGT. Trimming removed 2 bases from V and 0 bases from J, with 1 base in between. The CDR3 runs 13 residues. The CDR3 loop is CASSDANTGELFF. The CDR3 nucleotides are TGTGCCAGCAGTGACGCGAACACCGGGGAGCTGTTTTTT.

CDR3 bases: TGTGCCAGCAGCTTAAATATGGCCATCTCCTGGGCTGAAGCTTTCTTT. Amino acids: CASSLNMAISWAEAFF. The chain employs TRBV13 and TRBJ1-1, with no clear D. CDR1 and CDR2 (germline): PRHDT, FYEKMQ (reference sequence). The CDR3 length is 16 residues. V lost 2 bases and J lost 6, with 19 bases in between.

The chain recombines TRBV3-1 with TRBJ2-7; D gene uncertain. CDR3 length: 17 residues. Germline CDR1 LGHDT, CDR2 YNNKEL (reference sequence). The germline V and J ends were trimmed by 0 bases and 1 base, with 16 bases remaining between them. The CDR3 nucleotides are TGTGCCAGCAGCCAAGAAGTCAGCCCAATCCTTTCCTACGAGCAGTACTTC. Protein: CASSQEVSPILSYEQYF.

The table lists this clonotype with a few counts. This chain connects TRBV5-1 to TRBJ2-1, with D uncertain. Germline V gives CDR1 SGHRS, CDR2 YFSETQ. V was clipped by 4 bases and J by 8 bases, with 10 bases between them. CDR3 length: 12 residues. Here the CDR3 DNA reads TGCGCCAGCAGCGGCGCGGAACATGAGCAGTTCTTC. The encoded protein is CASSGAEHEQFF.

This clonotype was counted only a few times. The CDR3 region is CASSVGGNSGNTIYF. CDR3 nucleotides: TGTGCCAGCAGCGTAGGTGGCAACTCTGGAAACACCATATATTTT. The gene calls are TRBV9 and TRBJ1-3, with no clear D. The CDR3 length is 15 residues. Trimming took off 0 bases at V and 0 bases at J, with 7 bases between the two ends. Germline V lookup: CDR1 SGDLS, CDR2 YYNGEE.

CDR3 sequence reads: CSVYDDGWTEAFF. In nucleotides, the CDR3 is TGCAGCGTCTACGACGACGGGTGGACTGAAGCTTTCTTT. This rearrangement joins TRBV29-1 to TRBJ1-1; D unresolved. Germline CDR1 and CDR2: SQVTM and ANQGSEA. Between the trimmed V and J ends, which lost 6 bases and 5 bases, there was a span of 16 bases. The CDR3 has 13 residues.

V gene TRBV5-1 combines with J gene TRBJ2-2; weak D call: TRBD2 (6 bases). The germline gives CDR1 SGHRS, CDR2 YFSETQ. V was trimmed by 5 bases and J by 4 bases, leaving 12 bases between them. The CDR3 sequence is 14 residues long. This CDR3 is CASRFGGVTGELFF. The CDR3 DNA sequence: TGCGCCAGCAGATTCGGAGGGGTCACCGGGGAGCTGTTTTTT. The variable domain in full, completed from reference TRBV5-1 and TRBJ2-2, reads KAGVTQTPRYLIKTRGQQVTLSCSPISGHRSVSWYQQTPGQGLQFLFEYFSETQRNKGNFPGRFSGRQFSNSRSEMNVSTLELGDSALYLCASRFGGVTGELFFGEGSRLTVL.